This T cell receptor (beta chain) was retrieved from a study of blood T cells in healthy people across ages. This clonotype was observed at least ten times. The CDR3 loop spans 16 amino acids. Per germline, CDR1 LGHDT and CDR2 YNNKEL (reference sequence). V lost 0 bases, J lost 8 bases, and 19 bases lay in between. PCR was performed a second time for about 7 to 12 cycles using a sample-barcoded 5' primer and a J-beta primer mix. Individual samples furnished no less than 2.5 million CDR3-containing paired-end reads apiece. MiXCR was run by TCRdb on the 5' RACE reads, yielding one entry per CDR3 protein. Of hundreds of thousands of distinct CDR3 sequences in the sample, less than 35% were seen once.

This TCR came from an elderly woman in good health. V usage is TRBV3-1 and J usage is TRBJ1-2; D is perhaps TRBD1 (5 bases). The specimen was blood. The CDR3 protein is CASSQDPVGGDRGYTF. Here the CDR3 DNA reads TGTGCCAGCAGCCAAGATCCGGTCGGAGGGGATAGAGGCTACACCTTC.